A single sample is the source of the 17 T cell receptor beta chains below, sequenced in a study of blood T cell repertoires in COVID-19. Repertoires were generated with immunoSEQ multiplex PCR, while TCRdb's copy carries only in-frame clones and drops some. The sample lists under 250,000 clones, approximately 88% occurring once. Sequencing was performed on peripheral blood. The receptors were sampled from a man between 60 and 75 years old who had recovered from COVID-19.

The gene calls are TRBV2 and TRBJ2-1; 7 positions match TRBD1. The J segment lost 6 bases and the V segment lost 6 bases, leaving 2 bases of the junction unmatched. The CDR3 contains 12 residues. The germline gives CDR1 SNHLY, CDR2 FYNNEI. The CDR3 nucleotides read TGTGCCAGCAGCCGACAGGGCAATGAGCAGTTCTTC. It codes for CASSRQGNEQFF. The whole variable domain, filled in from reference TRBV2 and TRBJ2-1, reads EPEVTQTPSHQVTQMGQEVILRCVPISNHLYFYWYRQILGQKVEFLVSFYNNEISEKSEIFDDQFSVERPDGSNFTLKIRSTKLEDSAMYFCASSRQGNEQFFGPGTRLTVL.

The CDR3 sequence is CASGYLTSGRTYEQYF. For the CDR3, the DNA is TGTGCCAGCGGATATTTGACTAGCGGGAGGACCTACGAGCAGTACTTC. V gene TRBV7-9 combines with J gene TRBJ2-7; 13 bases line up with TRBD2. The CDR3 spans 16 residues. Unmatched junction bases numbered 9, after V lost 8 bases and J lost 2 bases. Germline-derived CDR1 and CDR2 are SEHNR and FQNEAQ (reference sequence).

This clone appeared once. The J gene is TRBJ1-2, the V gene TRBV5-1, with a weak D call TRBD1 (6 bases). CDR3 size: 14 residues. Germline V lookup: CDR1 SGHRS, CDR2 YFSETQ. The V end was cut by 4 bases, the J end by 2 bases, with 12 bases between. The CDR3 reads CASSQTGSNYGYTF. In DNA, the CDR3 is TGCGCCAGCAGCCAGACAGGCTCGAACTATGGCTACACCTTC.

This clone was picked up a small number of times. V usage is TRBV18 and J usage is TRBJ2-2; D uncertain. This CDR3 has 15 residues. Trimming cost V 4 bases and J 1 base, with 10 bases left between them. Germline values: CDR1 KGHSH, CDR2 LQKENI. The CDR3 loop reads CASSLLSGNTGELFF. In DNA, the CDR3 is TGTGCCAGCTCACTTCTATCCGGGAACACCGGGGAGCTGTTTTTT.

The CDR3 protein is CATSRYNEQFF. The CDR3 DNA is TGTGCCACCAGCCGCTACAATGAGCAGTTCTTC. The V gene is TRBV24-1, the J gene TRBJ2-1, with D uncertain. Germline V gene lookup returns CDR1 KGHDR and CDR2 SFDVKD. There are 11 residues in the CDR3. The ends were cut back, 7 bases at V and 3 bases at J, with 3 bases in the middle.

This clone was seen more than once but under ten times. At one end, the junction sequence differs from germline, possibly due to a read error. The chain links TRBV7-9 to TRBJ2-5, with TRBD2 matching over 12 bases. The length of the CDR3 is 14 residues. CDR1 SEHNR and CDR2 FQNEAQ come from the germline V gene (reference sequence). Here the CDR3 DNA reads TGTGCCAGCAGCACCCCCGGGACTAGCGGGTCCCATGACTTC. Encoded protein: CASSTPGTSGSHDF.

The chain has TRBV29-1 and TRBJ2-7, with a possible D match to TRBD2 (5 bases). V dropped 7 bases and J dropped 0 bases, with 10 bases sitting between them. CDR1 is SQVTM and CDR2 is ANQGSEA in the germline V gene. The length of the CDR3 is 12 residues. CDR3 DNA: TGCAGCGCGCGTCGGGGCTCCTACGAGCAGTACTTC. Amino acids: CSARRGSYEQYF.

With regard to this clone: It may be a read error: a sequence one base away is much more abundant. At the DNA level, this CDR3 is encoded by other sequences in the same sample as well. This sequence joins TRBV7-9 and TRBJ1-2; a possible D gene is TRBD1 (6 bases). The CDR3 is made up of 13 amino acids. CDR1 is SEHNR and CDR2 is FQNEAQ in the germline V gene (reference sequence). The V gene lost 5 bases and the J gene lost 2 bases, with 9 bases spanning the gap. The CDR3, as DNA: TGTGCCAGCAGCGTAGGACAGAACTATGGCTACACCTTC. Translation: CASSVGQNYGYTF.

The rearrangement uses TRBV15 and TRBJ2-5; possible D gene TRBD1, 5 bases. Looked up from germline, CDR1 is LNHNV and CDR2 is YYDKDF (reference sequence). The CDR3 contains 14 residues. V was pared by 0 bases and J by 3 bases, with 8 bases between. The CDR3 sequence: CATSRDPGKETQYF. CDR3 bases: TGTGCCACCAGCAGAGATCCAGGGAAAGAGACCCAGTACTTC.

The CDR3 loop reads CASSLNREEQFF. In nucleotides, the CDR3 is TGTGCCAGCAGCTTAAATCGGGAGGAGCAGTTCTTC. This chain connects TRBV11-3 to TRBJ2-1, with D possibly being TRBD2 (6 bases). The CDR3 sequence is 12 residues long. V dropped 2 bases and J dropped 10 bases, with 9 bases sitting between them. CDR1 is SGHNT, CDR2 YENEEA, per germline.

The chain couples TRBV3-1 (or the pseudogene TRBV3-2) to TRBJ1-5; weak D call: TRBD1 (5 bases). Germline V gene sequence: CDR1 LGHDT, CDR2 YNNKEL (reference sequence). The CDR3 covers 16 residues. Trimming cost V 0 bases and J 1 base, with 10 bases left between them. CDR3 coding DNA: TGTGCCAGCAGCCAAGATTGGGGGGTAAGCAATCAGCCCCAGCATTTT. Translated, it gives CASSQDWGVSNQPQHF.

The chain's CDR3 is CASRQDYTNEQFF. The CDR3 DNA follows: TGTGCCAGCAGACAGGACTACACCAATGAGCAGTTCTTC. V gene TRBV2 combines with J gene TRBJ2-1; D possibly corresponds to TRBD2 (6 bases). From germline, CDR1 is SNHLY and CDR2 FYNNEI. Trimming took off 6 bases at V and 6 bases at J, with 12 bases between the two ends. The CDR3 runs 13 residues.

The CDR3 DNA is TGTGCCAGCAGTTCCATGGGGCTAGCGGGAGATGAGCAGTTCTTC. Translated, it gives CASSSMGLAGDEQFF. The chain recombines TRBV7-2 with TRBJ2-1; 10 nucleotides match TRBD2. This CDR3 region has 15 residues. CDR1 and CDR2 (germline): SGHTA, FQGNSA. J lost 8 bases, V lost 6 bases, and 10 bases had no gene match. The full variable domain, rest sourced from reference TRBV7-2 and TRBJ2-1, is GAGVSQSPSNKVTEKGKDVELRCDPISGHTALYWYRQSLGQGLEFLIYFQGNSAPDKSGLPSDRFSAERTGGSVSTLTIQRTQQEDSAVYLCASSSMGLAGDEQFFGPGTRLTVL.

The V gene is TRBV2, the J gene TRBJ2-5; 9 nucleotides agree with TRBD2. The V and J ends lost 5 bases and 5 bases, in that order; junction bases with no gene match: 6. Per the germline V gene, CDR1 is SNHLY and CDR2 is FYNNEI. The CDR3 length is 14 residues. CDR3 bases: TGTGCCAGCAGTCGGACTAGCGTTTGGGAGACCCAGTACTTC. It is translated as CASSRTSVWETQYF.

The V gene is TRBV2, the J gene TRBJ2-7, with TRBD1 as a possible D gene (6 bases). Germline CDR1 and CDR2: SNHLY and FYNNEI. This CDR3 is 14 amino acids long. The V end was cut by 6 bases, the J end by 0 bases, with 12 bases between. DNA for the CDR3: TGTGCCAGCAGCCAAACAGGGCACTCCTACGAGCAGTACTTC. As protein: CASSQTGHSYEQYF.

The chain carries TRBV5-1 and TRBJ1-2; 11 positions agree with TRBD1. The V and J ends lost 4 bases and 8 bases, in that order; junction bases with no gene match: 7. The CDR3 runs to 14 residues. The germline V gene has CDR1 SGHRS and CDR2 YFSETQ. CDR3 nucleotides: TGCGCCAGCAGCGTAGGGACAGGGGGTAGAGGCTACACCTTC. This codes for CASSVGTGGRGYTF.

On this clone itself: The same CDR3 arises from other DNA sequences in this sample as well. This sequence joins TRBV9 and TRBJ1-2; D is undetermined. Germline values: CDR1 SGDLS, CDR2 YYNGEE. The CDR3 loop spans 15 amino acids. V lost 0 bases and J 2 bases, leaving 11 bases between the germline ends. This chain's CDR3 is CASSVEAGGNYGYTF. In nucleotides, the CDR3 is TGTGCCAGCAGCGTAGAGGCAGGTGGCAACTATGGCTACACCTTC.